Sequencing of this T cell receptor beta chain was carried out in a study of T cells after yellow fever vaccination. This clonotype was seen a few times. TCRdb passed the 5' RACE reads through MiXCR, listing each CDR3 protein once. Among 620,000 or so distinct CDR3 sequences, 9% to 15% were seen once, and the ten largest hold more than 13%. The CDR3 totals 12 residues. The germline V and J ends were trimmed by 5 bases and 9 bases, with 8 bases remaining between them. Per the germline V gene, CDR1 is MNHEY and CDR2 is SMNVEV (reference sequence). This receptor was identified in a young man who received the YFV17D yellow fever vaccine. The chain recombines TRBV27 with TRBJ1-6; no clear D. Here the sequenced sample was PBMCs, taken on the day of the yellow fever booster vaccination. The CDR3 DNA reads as TGTGCCAGCAGTACCACTTCTTCACCCCTCCACTTT. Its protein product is CASSTTSSPLHF.